This T cell receptor (beta chain) was recorded in a study of blood T cell repertoires in COVID-19. Produced via immunoSEQ multiplex PCR; TCRdb's table is partial and in-frame only. The repertoire holds around 450,000 clones, with 90% as singletons. The CDR3 has 16 residues. Germline V CDR1 and CDR2: ENHRY, SYGVKD. After removal of 3 bases from V and 4 bases from J, the junction contained 8 bases not matched to a gene. The genes are TRBV10-3 and TRBJ2-7; 11 bases match TRBD2. Source material: PBMCs or T cells enriched from blood (not recorded which). This sequence was found in a man between 18 and 35 years old who had recovered from COVID-19. Here the CDR3 reads CAISDLGGTSGYEQYF. The DNA for the CDR3 is TGTGCCATCAGTGATCTAGGCGGGACTAGCGGATACGAGCAGTACTTC.